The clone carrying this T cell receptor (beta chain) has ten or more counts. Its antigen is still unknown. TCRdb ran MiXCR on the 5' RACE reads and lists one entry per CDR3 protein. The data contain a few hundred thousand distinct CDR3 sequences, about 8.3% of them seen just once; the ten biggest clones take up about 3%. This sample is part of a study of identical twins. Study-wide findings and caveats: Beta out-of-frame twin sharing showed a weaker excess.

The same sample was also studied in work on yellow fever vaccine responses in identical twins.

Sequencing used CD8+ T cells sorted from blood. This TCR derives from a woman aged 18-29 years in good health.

CDR3 residues: CASSPAYSYEQYF. The DNA for the CDR3 is TGTGCCAGCAGCCCGGCATACTCCTACGAGCAGTACTTC. The chain employs TRBV7-9 and TRBJ2-7; no clear D. In germline, CDR1 is SEHNR, CDR2 FQNEAQ (reference sequence). There are 13 residues in the CDR3. The ends were cut back, 5 bases at V and 0 bases at J, with 8 bases in the middle.